The 20 T cell receptor beta chains below were found in one sample sequenced in a study of response to subunit inactivated influenza vaccine. TCRdb re-called the RT-PCR reads through MiXCR, storing one row per CDR3 protein. The sample shows around 520,000 distinct CDR3 sequences, about 11% of them seen only once. The source was PBMCs from blood, collected on the day of vaccination. The receptors derive from a man over 45 who received an inactivated influenza vaccine.

This clonotype was seen at least ten times. The V and J genes are TRBV12-3 or TRBV12-4 and TRBJ2-7; 7 bases are shared with TRBD1. The ends lost 7 bases at V and 7 bases at J; junction bases unmatched: 13. CDR3 size: 14 residues. DNA of the CDR3: TGTGCCAGCACCAGGACAGGAGGTCCGGGAGAGCAGTACTTC. It is translated as CASTRTGGPGEQYF.

V gene TRBV12-3 or TRBV12-4 combines with J gene TRBJ2-1, with 7 bases aligning to TRBD2. This CDR3 spans 15 amino acids. The trim removed 6 bases at V and 6 bases at J, leaving 11 bases unmatched. This chain's CDR3 is CASSPTSERGNEQFF. Written as DNA, the CDR3 is TGTGCCAGCAGCCCTACTAGCGAGAGAGGCAATGAGCAGTTCTTC.

The rearrangement links TRBV2 to TRBJ1-1; tentatively, D is TRBD1 (5 bases). Between the trimmed V and J ends, which lost 7 bases and 5 bases, there was a span of 20 bases. The CDR3 sequence is 15 residues long. Germline assignment: CDR1 SNHLY and CDR2 FYNNEI. The CDR3 protein is CASKETPGRITEAFF. CDR3 nucleotides: TGTGCCAGCAAAGAGACCCCGGGACGGATTACTGAAGCTTTCTTT. Combining the CDR3 with reference TRBV2 and TRBJ1-1 gives the whole variable domain EPEVTQTPSHQVTQMGQEVILRCVPISNHLYFYWYRQILGQKVEFLVSFYNNEISEKSEIFDDQFSVERPDGSNFTLKIRSTKLEDSAMYFCASKETPGRITEAFFGQGTRLTVV.

This rearrangement joins TRBV2 to TRBJ2-1; a weak D match, TRBD2 (5 bases). The V gene lost 4 bases and the J gene lost 6 bases, with 19 bases spanning the gap. Germline V gives CDR1 SNHLY, CDR2 FYNNEI. The CDR3 runs to 16 residues. CDR3 sequence: CASSAQIGRTFNEQFF. The CDR3 DNA is TGTGCCAGCAGTGCACAAATAGGAAGGACTTTCAATGAGCAGTTCTTC. Full variable domain (missing parts from reference TRBV2 and TRBJ2-1): EPEVTQTPSHQVTQMGQEVILRCVPISNHLYFYWYRQILGQKVEFLVSFYNNEISEKSEIFDDQFSVERPDGSNFTLKIRSTKLEDSAMYFCASSAQIGRTFNEQFFGPGTRLTVL.

This clonotype was recorded many times. The rearrangement joins TRBV6-1 to TRBJ2-7; possibly TRBD2 for D (7 bases). The CDR3 covers 14 residues. The V gene lost 2 bases and the J gene lost 1 base, with 9 bases spanning the gap. CDR1 MNHNS and CDR2 SASEGT come from the germline V gene. The DNA of the CDR3 is TGTGCCAGCAGTGAAAGGGGGGGATCCTACGAGCAGTACTTC. This encodes CASSERGGSYEQYF.

V gene TRBV6-2 or TRBV6-3 combines with J gene TRBJ1-5; tentatively, D is TRBD1 (6 bases). V was trimmed by 7 bases and J by 0 bases, leaving 22 bases between them. The CDR3 loop spans 18 amino acids. Germline V CDR1 and CDR2: MNHEY, SVGEGT. The CDR3 bases are TGTGCCAGCACCCACAGTGGACAGTGGGCTTATAGCAATCAGCCCCAGCATTTT. Its protein is CASTHSGQWAYSNQPQHF.

This chain uses TRBV11-1 with TRBJ2-1; 14 nucleotides line up with TRBD2. This CDR3 contains 18 residues. J gave up 0 bases and V 5 bases, and 6 bases lay outside the gene matches. The germline V gene encodes CDR1 SGHAT and CDR2 FQDESV (reference sequence). CDR3 residues: CASSPGLAGVFSYNEQFF. The DNA of the CDR3 is TGTGCCAGCAGCCCGGGACTAGCGGGGGTCTTCTCCTACAATGAGCAGTTCTTC.

A few counts support this clonotype. The CDR3, as DNA: TGTGCCAGCAGAACTGACTATGGCTACACCTTC. Its protein is CASRTDYGYTF. The genes are TRBV27 and TRBJ1-2, with D hard to call. CDR1 is MNHEY, CDR2 SMNVEV, per germline (reference sequence). V dropped 6 bases and J dropped 3 bases, with 5 bases sitting between them. This CDR3 spans 11 amino acids.

This clonotype was counted only a few times. V usage is TRBV11-1 and J usage is TRBJ2-3; 11 bases line up with TRBD2. V was clipped by 6 bases and J by 0 bases; unmatched bases: 14. Germline CDR1 and CDR2: SGHAT and FQDESV (reference sequence). This CDR3 comprises 19 residues. CDR3 residues: CASSWISSGGTSSTDTQYF. Written as DNA, the CDR3 is TGTGCCAGCAGTTGGATTTCTAGCGGGGGGACTTCTAGCACAGATACGCAGTATTTT.

This clonotype was counted at least ten times. This chain joins TRBV15 and TRBJ2-5; 7 bases fit TRBD2. Germline V CDR1 and CDR2: LNHNV, YYDKDF (reference sequence). V lost 0 bases to trimming and J lost 4 bases; unmatched junction nucleotides: 8. This CDR3 contains 16 residues. The CDR3 is CATSRDFPGGGETQYF. The CDR3 DNA reads TGTGCCACCAGCAGAGATTTCCCGGGAGGCGGAGAGACCCAGTACTTC. The complete variable domain, with remaining parts taken from reference TRBV15 and TRBJ2-5, reads DAMVIQNPRYQVTQFGKPVTLSCSQTLNHNVMYWYQQKSSQAPKLLFHYYDKDFNNEADTPDNFQSRRPNTSFCFLDIRSPGLGDTAMYLCATSRDFPGGGETQYFGPGTRLLVL.

The gene calls are TRBV10-3 and TRBJ2-2; D unclear. This CDR3 is built from 13 residues. The V end lost 2 bases, the J end lost 7 bases, and 8 bases lay between the germline ends. The germline V gene encodes CDR1 ENHRY and CDR2 SYGVKD. The CDR3 loop is CAISEGHGGELFF. In DNA form, the CDR3 reads TGTGCCATCAGTGAGGGTCACGGCGGGGAGCTGTTTTTT.

The table lists this clonotype with a few counts. The V gene is TRBV29-1, the J gene TRBJ2-1, with 9 bases matching TRBD2. The length of the CDR3 is 13 residues. Looked up from germline, CDR1 is SQVTM and CDR2 is ANQGSEA. V lost 4 bases, J lost 8 bases, and 6 bases stayed unmatched. CDR3 region: CSVAGLAVDEQFF. DNA for the CDR3: TGCAGCGTTGCGGGACTAGCTGTAGATGAGCAGTTCTTC.

This clonotype was counted a few times. This chain joins TRBV29-1 and TRBJ2-5; D is perhaps TRBD2 (5 bases). Deletions cut 4 bases from V and 5 bases from J, with 8 bases between. Germline V lookup: CDR1 SQVTM, CDR2 ANQGSEA. This CDR3 spans 11 amino acids. The CDR3 spells CSVVRGETQYF. CDR3 in DNA: TGCAGCGTTGTGAGAGGGGAGACCCAGTACTTC.

The chain couples TRBV10-3 to TRBJ1-1; TRBD1 is a possible D gene (5 bases). The germline V gene encodes CDR1 ENHRY and CDR2 SYGVKD. The CDR3 has 16 residues. Trimming took off 0 bases at V and 5 bases at J, with 16 bases between the two ends. CDR3 DNA sequence: TGTGCCATCAGTGAGTCCTTTGGGAGGGGAAGGACTGAAGCTTTCTTT. This encodes CAISESFGRGRTEAFF.

This clonotype turned up a few times. This chain joins TRBV7-9 and TRBJ1-2; D not certain. The CDR3 runs 11 residues. The germline V gene has CDR1 SEHNR and CDR2 FQNEAQ (reference sequence). V lost 10 bases, J lost 0 bases, and 6 bases lay in between. The CDR3: CAIGANYGYTF. As DNA, the CDR3 is TGTGCCATCGGGGCTAACTATGGCTACACCTTC. The variable domain in full, with the rest retrieved from reference TRBV7-9 and TRBJ1-2, is DTGVSQNPRHKITKRGQNVTFRCDPISEHNRLYWYRQTLGQGPEFLTYFQNEAQLEKSRLLSDRFSAERPKGSFSTLEIQRTEQGDSAMYLCAIGANYGYTFGSGTRLTVV.

This clonotype was seen at least ten times. The CDR3 DNA is TGTGCCAGCAGATTCCAGGGGGCGCTTTCCGGAAACACCATATATTTT. Encoded protein: CASRFQGALSGNTIYF. This sequence joins TRBV12-3 or TRBV12-4 and TRBJ1-3; 8 bases are a match to TRBD1. The V gene end was trimmed by 6 bases and the J gene end by 4 bases; junction bases not matched to a gene: 11. The CDR3 runs to 16 residues.

This clonotype occurred a few times. The chain uses TRBV28 and TRBJ1-5; D not certain. The germline gives CDR1 MDHEN, CDR2 SYDVKM. Trimming left V 8 bases short and J 3 bases short, with 17 bases between. The CDR3 length is 15 residues. The CDR3 DNA reads as TGTGCCAGCCTTGGGGAGGCGGCAGTCAATCAGCCCCAGCATTTT. Amino acid sequence: CASLGEAAVNQPQHF.

The V and J genes are TRBV15 and TRBJ2-1; D possibly corresponds to TRBD2 (6 bases). Trimming removed 0 bases from V and 10 bases from J, with 22 bases in between. The CDR3 runs to 17 residues. Germline CDR1 and CDR2: LNHNV and YYDKDF (reference sequence). For the CDR3, the DNA is TGTGCCACCAGCAGAGATAGGAGGGACCCTAGGCATAGGGAGCAGTTCTTC. Its translation is CATSRDRRDPRHREQFF.

The chain links TRBV5-6 to TRBJ2-5, with D tentatively TRBD1 or TRBD2 (6 bases each). CDR3 length equals 12 residues. V was cut by 2 bases and J by 9 bases, with 11 bases left in between. CDR1 is SGHDT, CDR2 YYEEEE, per germline. The CDR3 loop is CASSLSGEAQYF. The CDR3 bases are TGTGCCAGCAGCTTATCAGGGGAGGCCCAGTACTTC. The full variable domain, completed using reference TRBV5-6 and TRBJ2-5, is DAGVTQSPTHLIKTRGQQVTLRCSPKSGHDTVSWYQQALGQGPQFIFQYYEEEERQRGNFPDRFSGHQFPNYSSELNVNALLLGDSALYLCASSLSGEAQYFGPGTRLLVL.

The V call is TRBV7-9, the J call TRBJ2-7; TRBD1 is a possible D gene (6 bases). Germline V CDR1 and CDR2: SEHNR, FQNEAQ (reference sequence). The CDR3 is 14 residues long. V was shortened by 5 bases and J by 0 bases, with 11 bases between the two germline ends. CDR3 nucleotide sequence: TGTGCCAGCAGCCCATGGGACATCTCCTACGAGCAGTACTTC. Encoded protein: CASSPWDISYEQYF.